The entry below describes one T cell receptor beta chain. Data came from immunoSEQ multiplex PCR; TCRdb stores just in-frame clones and leaves some out. The repertoire holds around 300,000 clones, with about 89% as singletons. The trim removed 4 bases at V and 0 bases at J, leaving 9 bases unmatched. This CDR3 comprises 16 residues. CDR1 is SGHAT, CDR2 FQNNGV, per germline. The sample belongs to a study of blood T cell repertoires in COVID-19. Overall study context: The United States, Italy and Spain supplied acute and convalescent COVID-19 samples. From T cells, B-cell-depleted T cells, or PBMCs came the material, which was cDNA or gDNA.

Study members were between about 18 and 95 years old and lived in over 20 US regions. Participants reported their clinical history, and cohort assignment relied on those reports. The material sequenced was PBMCs or T cells enriched from blood (not recorded which). The rearrangement joins TRBV11-2 to TRBJ2-7; 7 bases fit TRBD2. The sequence was obtained from a young woman who had recovered from COVID-19. The CDR3, as DNA: TGTGCCAGCAGCTCCACCGCGGGGGTCTCCTCCTACGAGCAGTACTTC. Translation gives CASSSTAGVSSYEQYF.